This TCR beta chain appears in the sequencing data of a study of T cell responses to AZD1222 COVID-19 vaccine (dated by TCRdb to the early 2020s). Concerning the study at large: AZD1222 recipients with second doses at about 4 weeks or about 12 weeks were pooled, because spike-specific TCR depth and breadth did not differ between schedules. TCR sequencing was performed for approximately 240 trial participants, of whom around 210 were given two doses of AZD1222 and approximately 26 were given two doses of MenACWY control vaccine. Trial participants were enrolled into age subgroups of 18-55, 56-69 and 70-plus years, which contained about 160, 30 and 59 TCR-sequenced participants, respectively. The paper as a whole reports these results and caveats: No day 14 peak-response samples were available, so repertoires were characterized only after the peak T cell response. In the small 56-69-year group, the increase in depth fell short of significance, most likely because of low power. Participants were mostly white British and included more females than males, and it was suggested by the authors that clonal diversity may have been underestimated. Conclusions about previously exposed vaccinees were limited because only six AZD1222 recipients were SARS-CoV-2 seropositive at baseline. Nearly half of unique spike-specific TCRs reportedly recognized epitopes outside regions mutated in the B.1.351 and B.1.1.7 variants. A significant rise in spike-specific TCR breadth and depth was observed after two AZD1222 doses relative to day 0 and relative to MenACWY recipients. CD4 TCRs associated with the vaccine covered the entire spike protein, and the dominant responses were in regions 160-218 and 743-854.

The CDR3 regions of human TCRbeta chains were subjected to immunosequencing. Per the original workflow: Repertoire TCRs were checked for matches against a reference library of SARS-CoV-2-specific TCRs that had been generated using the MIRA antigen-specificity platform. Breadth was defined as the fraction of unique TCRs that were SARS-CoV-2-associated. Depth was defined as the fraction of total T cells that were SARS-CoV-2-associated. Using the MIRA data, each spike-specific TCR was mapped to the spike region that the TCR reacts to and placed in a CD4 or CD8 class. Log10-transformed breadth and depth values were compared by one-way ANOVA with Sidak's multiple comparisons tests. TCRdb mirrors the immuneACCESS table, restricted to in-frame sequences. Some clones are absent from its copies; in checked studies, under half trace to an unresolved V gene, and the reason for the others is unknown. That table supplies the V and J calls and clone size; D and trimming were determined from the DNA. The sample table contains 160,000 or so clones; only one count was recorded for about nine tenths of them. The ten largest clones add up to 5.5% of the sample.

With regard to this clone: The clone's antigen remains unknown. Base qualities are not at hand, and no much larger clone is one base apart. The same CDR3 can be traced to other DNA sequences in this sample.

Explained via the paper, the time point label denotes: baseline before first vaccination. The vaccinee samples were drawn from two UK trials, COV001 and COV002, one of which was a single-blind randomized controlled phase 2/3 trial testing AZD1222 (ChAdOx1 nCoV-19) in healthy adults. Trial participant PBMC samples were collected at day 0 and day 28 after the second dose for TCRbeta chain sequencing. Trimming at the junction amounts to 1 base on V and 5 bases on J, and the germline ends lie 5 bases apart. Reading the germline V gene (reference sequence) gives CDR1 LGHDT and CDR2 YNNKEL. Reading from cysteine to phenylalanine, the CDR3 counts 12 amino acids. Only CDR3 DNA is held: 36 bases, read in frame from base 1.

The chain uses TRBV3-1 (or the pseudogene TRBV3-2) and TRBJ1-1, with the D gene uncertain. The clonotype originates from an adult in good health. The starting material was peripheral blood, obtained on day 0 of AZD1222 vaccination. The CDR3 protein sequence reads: CASSQGSTEAFF. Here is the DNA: TGTGCCAGCAGCCAAGGGAGTACTGAAGCTTTCTTT.